Below, one T cell receptor (beta chain) is given with its context. Its antigen is undetermined. Treatment specified: roughly ten-day PBMC culture with coronavirus spike peptide pools or control peptides (ViraFEST assay). Spanning March to December 2020, the positive PCR dates came before US Alpha, Beta and Delta variants. Cultured CD4+ T-cell DNA underwent Oncomine TCR Beta short-read sequencing. TCRdb independently ran MiXCR on the PCR reads; one entry per CDR3 protein. The sample lists thousands of distinct CDR3 sequences, 22% occurring once. CDR1 and CDR2 from the germline V gene are MNHEY and SVGEGT. This CDR3 comprises 15 residues. V shed 4 bases, J shed 6 bases, and the junction held 5 bases outside the gene matches. This record comes from a study of vaccination and CD4 T cells after COVID-19. Study-level background: Samples taken post-COVID came a median 101 days after diagnosis, ranging from 35 to 161.

Study results and caveats: For SARS-CoV-2-reactive clonotypes, the median went from roughly 19 to 38, a nonsignificant increase.

The specimen was CD4+ T cells from blood, cultured in vitro, collected after SARS-CoV-2 vaccination. The receptor was isolated from a human donor who had recovered from COVID-19. The rearrangement links TRBV6-2 or TRBV6-3 to TRBJ1-5; TRBD1 matches at 11 bases. The CDR3 DNA reads as TGTGCCAGCAGTTCACAGGGGACAGGGGGTCAGCCCCAGCATTTT. This encodes CASSSQGTGGQPQHF.